This T cell receptor (beta chain) was captured in a study of relationships among human T cell subsets. TCR alpha and beta CDR3s were amplified from mRNA by semiquantitative ARM-PCR. Exponential amplification used communal superprimers after tagged nested gene-specific primers in ARM-PCR. TCRdb independently ran MiXCR on the multiplex PCR reads; one entry per CDR3 protein. The table includes fewer than 18,000 distinct CDR3 sequences, about 56% detected once. This CDR3 has 16 residues. Looked up from germline, CDR1 is MDHEN and CDR2 is SYDVKM. Trimming removed 2 bases from V and 2 bases from J, with 16 bases in between.

This receptor was obtained from a man in his forties in good health. The chain is built from TRBV28 and TRBJ2-7, with unresolved D. The sample was total T cells sorted from blood. The CDR3 reads CASSLPTNFGAYEQYF. In DNA form, the CDR3 reads TGTGCCAGCAGTTTACCAACTAACTTTGGGGCCTACGAGCAGTACTTC.